This T cell receptor beta chain was sequenced in a study of OX40 agonist ivuxolimab in advanced cancers. Trimming pared 2 bases from V and 0 bases from J, leaving 13 bases between. The germline CDR1 and CDR2 sequences are WNHNN and SYGVQD (reference sequence). The CDR3 length is 16 residues. Sequencing used immunoSEQ multiplex PCR; TCRdb keeps in-frame clones, though not all of them. The sample records more than 60,000 clones, approximately 90% being singletons. V usage is TRBV10-1 and J usage is TRBJ2-5, with D perhaps TRBD2 (5 bases). The source material was CD4+ or CD8+ T cells sorted from blood, sampled in a trial of the OX40 agonist ivuxolimab. The clonotype comes from an adult with an advanced solid tumor such as melanoma, head and neck, liver or kidney cancer. CDR3 sequence reads: CASSETEGSYQETQYF. CDR3 nucleotide sequence: TGCGCCAGCAGTGAGACCGAGGGCTCATACCAAGAGACCCAGTACTTC.